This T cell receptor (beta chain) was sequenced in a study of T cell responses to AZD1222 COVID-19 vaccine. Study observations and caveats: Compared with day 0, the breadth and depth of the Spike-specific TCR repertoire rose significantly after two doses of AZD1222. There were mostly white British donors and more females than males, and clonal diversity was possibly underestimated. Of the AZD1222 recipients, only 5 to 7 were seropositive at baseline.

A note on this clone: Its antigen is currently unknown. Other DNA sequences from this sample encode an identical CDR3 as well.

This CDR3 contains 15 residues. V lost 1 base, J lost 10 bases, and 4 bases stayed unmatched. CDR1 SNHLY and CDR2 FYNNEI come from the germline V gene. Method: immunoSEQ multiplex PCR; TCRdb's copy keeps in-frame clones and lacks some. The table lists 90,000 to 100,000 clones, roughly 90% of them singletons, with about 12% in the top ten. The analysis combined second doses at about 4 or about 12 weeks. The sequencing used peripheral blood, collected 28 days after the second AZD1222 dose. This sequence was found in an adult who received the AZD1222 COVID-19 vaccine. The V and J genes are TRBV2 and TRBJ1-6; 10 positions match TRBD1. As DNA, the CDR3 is TGTGCCAGCAGTGAAGGCAGGACAGGGGGGTCACCCCTCCACTTT. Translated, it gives CASSEGRTGGSPLHF.